The 7 T cell receptor beta chains given below trace back to one sample, sequenced in a study of blood T cell repertoires in COVID-19. Some clones are missing from TCRdb's copy, which holds only in-frame ones; the method was immunoSEQ multiplex PCR. The sample yields 70,000 to 100,000 clones, approximately 88% seen once. Sequenced material: peripheral blood. All receptors come from a human donor in a cohort sampled during active COVID-19.

In its sample, this clone was seen once. The rearrangement joins TRBV7-8 to TRBJ1-1; TRBD1 matches 10 bases. The CDR3 extends over 13 amino acids. Germline CDR1 reads SGHVS; CDR2 reads FQNEAQ. The junction had 6 bases not matched to a gene; V was cut back by 4 bases and J by 10 bases. CDR3 DNA: TGTGCCAGCAGCTGGGGACAGGGGTTATTAGCTTTCTTT. Protein: CASSWGQGLLAFF.

The chain employs TRBV7-9 and TRBJ2-5; 13 bases are shared with TRBD2. CDR1 and CDR2 from the germline V gene are SEHNR and FQNEAQ (reference sequence). V trimming: 5 bases; J trimming: 4 bases; junction bases outside the gene matches: 4. The CDR3 has 15 amino acids. CDR3 bases: TGTGCCAGCAGCCCCCGACTAGCGGGAGGAGAGACCCAGTACTTC. Its protein is CASSPRLAGGETQYF. The full variable domain, its missing parts supplied by reference TRBV7-9 and TRBJ2-5, is DTGVSQNPRHKITKRGQNVTFRCDPISEHNRLYWYRQTLGQGPEFLTYFQNEAQLEKSRLLSDRFSAERPKGSFSTLEIQRTEQGDSAMYLCASSPRLAGGETQYFGPGTRLLVL.

The chain is built from TRBV5-1 and TRBJ2-5; TRBD2 aligns across 13 bases. Germline CDR1 reads SGHRS; CDR2 reads YFSETQ. The CDR3 runs 16 residues. After removal of 4 bases from V and 5 bases from J, the junction contained 8 bases not matched to a gene. The CDR3 DNA is TGCGCCAGCAGCCCGGGACTAGCGGGAAGTGGGGAGACCCAGTACTTC. Protein product: CASSPGLAGSGETQYF.

The V and J genes are TRBV25-1 and TRBJ2-5; TRBD1 is a possible D gene (6 bases). The germline V and J ends were trimmed by 5 bases and 5 bases, with 12 bases remaining between them. The CDR3 contains 13 residues. Germline lookup yields CDR1 MGHDK and CDR2 SYGVNS. This CDR3 reads CASSSQGLETQYF. In DNA, the CDR3 is TGTGCCAGCAGTTCACAGGGTCTGGAGACCCAGTACTTC.

The DNA for the CDR3 is TGTGCCAGCAGCGCTAGCACAGATACGCAGTATTTT. This sequence encodes CASSASTDTQYF. The chain combines TRBV9 with TRBJ2-3; D remains unclear. CDR3 size: 12 residues. V was pared by 3 bases and J by 0 bases, with 2 bases between. The germline V gene encodes CDR1 SGDLS and CDR2 YYNGEE. Filled out from reference TRBV9 and TRBJ2-3, the complete variable domain reads DSGVTQTPKHLITATGQRVTLRCSPRSGDLSVYWYQQSLDQGLQFLIQYYNGEERAKGNILERFSAQQFPDLHSELNLSSLELGDSALYFCASSASTDTQYFGPGTRLTVL.

The V gene is TRBV5-1, the J gene TRBJ2-5; 7 nucleotides agree with TRBD2. V lost 1 base and J lost 2; bases outside the gene matches: 11. From germline, CDR1 is SGHRS and CDR2 YFSETQ. This CDR3 is 17 amino acids long. This CDR3 reads CASSLTSRTSQQETQYF. DNA for the CDR3: TGCGCCAGCAGCTTGACTTCCCGGACTAGTCAACAAGAGACCCAGTACTTC.

V and J are TRBV18 and TRBJ2-1; 9 nucleotides match TRBD2. Germline V gives CDR1 KGHSH, CDR2 LQKENI. Trimming took 6 bases from V and 5 from J; bases not matched to a gene: 5. The CDR3 spans 14 residues. The CDR3, as DNA: TGTGCCAGCTCGTCATCTAGCGGGGACAATGAGCAGTTCTTC. Its translation: CASSSSSGDNEQFF.